The TCR beta chain under discussion was sequenced for a study of blood T cell repertoires in COVID-19. In the original workflow: Researchers report that nucleated cell counts were estimated from reference gene primer amplification. The repertoire was sequenced with immunoSEQ multiplex PCR; TCRdb's copy has only in-frame clones and lacks some. V and J calls and clone size are those listed in that table; D and trimming were worked out from the DNA. The table includes roughly 250,000 clones, roughly 90% detected once. Germline CDR1 reads KGHDR; CDR2 reads SFDVKD. Between the trimmed V and J ends, which lost 4 bases and 3 bases, there was a span of 12 bases. This CDR3 region has 15 residues. The cohort comprised adults aged about 18 to 100 years residing in 20 to 30 US areas. Cohort assignment relied on participant-reported clinical history. This clone showed up just a few times.

The rearrangement links TRBV24-1 to TRBJ1-5; a weak D match, TRBD1 (5 bases). This receptor was obtained from a man aged 35 to 55 who had recovered from COVID-19. Sequencing was carried out using PBMCs or T cells enriched from blood (not recorded which). The CDR3, as DNA: TGTGCCACCAGTGACCCCAGGGAGGCCAATCAGCCCCAGCATTTT. It translates to CATSDPREANQPQHF.